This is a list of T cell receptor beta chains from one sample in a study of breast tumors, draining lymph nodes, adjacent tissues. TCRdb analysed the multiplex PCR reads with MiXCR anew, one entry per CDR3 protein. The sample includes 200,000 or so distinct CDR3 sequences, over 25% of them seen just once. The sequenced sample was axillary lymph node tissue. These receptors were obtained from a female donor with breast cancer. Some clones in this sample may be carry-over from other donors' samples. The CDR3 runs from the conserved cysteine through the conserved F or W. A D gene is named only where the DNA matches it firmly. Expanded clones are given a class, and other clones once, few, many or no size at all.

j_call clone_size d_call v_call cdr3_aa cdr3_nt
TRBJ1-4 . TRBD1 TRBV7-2 CASSIGTGLNNEKLFF TGTGCCAGCAGCATCGGGACAGGCCTAAATAATGAAAAACTGTTTTTT
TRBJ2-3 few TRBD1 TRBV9 CASSAPRGRGGTDTQYF TGTGCCAGCAGCGCCCCCAGGGGGCGCGGGGGCACAGATACGCAGTATTTT
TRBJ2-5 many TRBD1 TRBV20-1 CSANQMDRGQETQYF TGCAGTGCCAACCAGATGGACAGGGGGCAAGAGACCCAGTACTTC
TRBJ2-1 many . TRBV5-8 CASTLYNRDEQFF TGTGCCAGCACACTATATAACAGGGACGAGCAGTTCTTC
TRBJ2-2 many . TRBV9 CASSVSEGSTGELFF TGTGCCAGCAGCGTAAGTGAGGGGTCCACCGGGGAGCTGTTTTTT
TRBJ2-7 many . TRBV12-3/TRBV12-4 CASSPRYNGEQYF TGTGCCAGCAGTCCTAGATACAATGGCGAGCAGTACTTC
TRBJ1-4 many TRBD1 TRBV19 CASSNRGSHEKLFF TGTGCCAGTAGCAACAGGGGGTCTCATGAAAAACTGTTTTTT
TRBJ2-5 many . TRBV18 CASSPQGASGQETQYF TGTGCCAGCTCACCGCAAGGGGCGTCAGGCCAAGAGACCCAGTACTTC
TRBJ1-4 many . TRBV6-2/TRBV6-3 CASSPQGNSEKLFF TGTGCCAGCAGTCCCCAAGGGAACTCCGAAAAACTGTTTTTT
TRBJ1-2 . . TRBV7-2 CASSRAIGTGDAYPF TGTGCCAGCAGCAGAGCTATCGGGACGGGGGATGCCTATCCCTTC
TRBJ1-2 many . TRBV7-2 CASSLQLNYGYTF TGTGCCAGCAGCTTACAATTAAACTATGGCTACACCTTC
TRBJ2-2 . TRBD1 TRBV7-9 CASSLRTGFYTGELFF TGTGCCAGCAGCTTGAGGACAGGGTTCTACACCGGGGAGCTGTTTTTT
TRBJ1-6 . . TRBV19 CASSRGGPRHSPLHF TGTGCCAGTAGTAGGGGAGGGCCGCGTCATTCACCCCTCCACTTT
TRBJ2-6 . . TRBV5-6 CASSLRGANVLTF TGTGCCAGCAGCCTCCGCGGTGCCAACGTCCTGACTTTC
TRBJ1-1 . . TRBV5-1 CASSLAPESTEAFF TGCGCCAGCAGCTTGGCCCCCGAGAGCACTGAAGCTTTCTTT
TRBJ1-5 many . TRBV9 CASSPSSDGSNQPQHF TGTGCCAGCAGCCCCTCCTCGGACGGAAGCAATCAGCCCCAGCATTTT
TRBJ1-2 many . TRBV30 CAWSVRGSWPYYTF TGTGCCTGGAGTGTAAGGGGTTCGTGGCCTTACTACACCTTC
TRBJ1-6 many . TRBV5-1 CASSSAYGGTGPLHF TGCGCCAGCAGCTCCGCTTATGGGGGGACGGGACCCCTCCACTTT
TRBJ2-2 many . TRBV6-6 CASSYSKDSMNTGELFF TGTGCCAGCAGTTACTCGAAGGACAGCATGAACACCGGGGAGCTGTTTTTT
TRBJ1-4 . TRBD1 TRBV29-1 CSVDSGYGTVDEKLFF TGCAGCGTTGATAGCGGGTACGGGACAGTCGATGAAAAACTGTTTTTT
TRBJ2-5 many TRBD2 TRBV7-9 CASSSSRSGRTQETQYF TGTGCCAGCAGCTCGTCTCGAAGCGGGAGGACTCAAGAGACCCAGTACTTC
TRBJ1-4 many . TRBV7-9 CASSPYREADEKLFF TGTGCCAGCAGCCCCTACAGAGAAGCGGATGAAAAACTGTTTTTT
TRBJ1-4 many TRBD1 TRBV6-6 CASSTTGAVGEKLFF TGTGCCAGCAGTACCACAGGGGCAGTTGGAGAAAAACTGTTTTTT
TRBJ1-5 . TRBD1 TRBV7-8 CASSSRDRAGNSPQHF TGTGCCAGCAGCTCACGGGACAGGGCAGGAAATTCACCCCAGCATTTT
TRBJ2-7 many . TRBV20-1 CSARRAPEQYF TGCAGTGCCCGCAGAGCCCCCGAGCAGTACTTC
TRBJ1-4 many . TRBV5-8 CASSSRQGTLLGSEKLFF TGTGCCAGCAGCTCGCGCCAGGGGACCCTCCTTGGTAGTGAAAAACTGTTTTTT
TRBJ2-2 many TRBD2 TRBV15 CATSSSLAGGMLTGELFF TGTGCCACCAGCTCGTCGCTAGCGGGGGGTATGCTCACCGGGGAGCTGTTTTTT
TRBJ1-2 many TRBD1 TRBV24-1 CATSDTQGYGYTF TGTGCCACCAGTGATACACAGGGGTATGGCTACACCTTC
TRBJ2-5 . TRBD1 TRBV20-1 CSANPRIGTGGETQYF TGCAGCGCCAATCCTCGAATCGGGACAGGGGGAGAGACCCAGTACTTC
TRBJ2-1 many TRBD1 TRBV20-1 CSAISRTGLHNEQFF TGCAGTGCTATCTCCCGGACAGGCCTCCACAATGAGCAGTTCTTC
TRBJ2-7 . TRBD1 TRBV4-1 CASSLRTGGKYEQYF TGCGCCAGCAGCCTTCGGACAGGGGGCAAGTACGAGCAGTACTTC
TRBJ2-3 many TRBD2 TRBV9 CASSVGLAGGSGDTQYF TGTGCCAGCAGCGTAGGACTAGCGGGAGGGAGCGGAGATACGCAGTATTTT
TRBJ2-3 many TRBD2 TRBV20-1 CSEVSREGEVDTQYF TGCAGTGAAGTTAGTCGGGAGGGCGAAGTAGATACGCAGTATTTT
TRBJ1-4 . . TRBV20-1 CSAHDSNEILLF TGCAGTGCTCACGACAGTAATGAAATACTGCTTTTT
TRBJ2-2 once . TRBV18 CVSSPMLTGSGELFF TGTGTCAGCTCACCAATGCTTACAGGGTCCGGGGAGCTGTTTTTT
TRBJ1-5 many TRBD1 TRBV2 CASSGQGRNQPQHF TGTGCCAGCAGCGGACAGGGCCGCAATCAGCCCCAGCATTTT
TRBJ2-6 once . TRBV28 CASSLRQGRNEAF TGTGCCAGCAGTTTGAGGCAGGGGAGAAATGAAGCTTTC
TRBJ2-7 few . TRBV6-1 CASSDPGGSSYEQYF TGTGCCAGCAGTGACCCGGGGGGCAGCTCCTACGAGCAGTACTTC
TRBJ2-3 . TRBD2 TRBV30 CAYLRAGGTDTQYF TGTGCCTACCTTAGGGCGGGAGGGACAGATACGCAGTATTTT
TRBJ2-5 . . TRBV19 CASRGTQYF TGTGCCAGTCGGGGGACCCAGTACTTC
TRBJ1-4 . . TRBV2 CAPGGGEKLFF TGTGCCCCCGGCGGAGGTGAAAAACTGTTTTTT
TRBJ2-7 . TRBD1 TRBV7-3 CASSRFGDRDRCEQYF TGTGCCAGCAGCCGGTTCGGGGACAGGGATAGGTGCGAGCAGTACTTC
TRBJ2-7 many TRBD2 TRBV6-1 CASSQEIAGGWYEQYF TGTGCCAGCAGTCAAGAGATAGCGGGGGGGTGGTACGAGCAGTACTTC
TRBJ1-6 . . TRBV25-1 CASFGTPSSYNSPLHF TGTGCTAGTTTCGGGACACCGAGCTCCTATAATTCACCCCTCCACTTT
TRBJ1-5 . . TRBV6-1 CASSEMKGRSNQPQHF TGTGCCAGCAGTGAAATGAAGGGTCGCAGCAATCAGCCCCAGCATTTT
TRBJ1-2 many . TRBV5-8 CASTKNGRGYGYTF TGTGCCAGCACCAAGAATGGAAGAGGCTATGGCTACACCTTC
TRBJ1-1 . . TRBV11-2 CASSLNLLSNTEAFF TGTGCCAGCAGCTTAAATCTGCTCTCGAACACTGAAGCTTTCTTT
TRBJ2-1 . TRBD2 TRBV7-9 CASSPRTSGSPTEQFF TGTGCCAGCAGCCCAAGGACTAGCGGGAGTCCCACCGAGCAGTTCTTC
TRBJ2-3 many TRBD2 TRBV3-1 CASSQGLAGGRGTDTQYF TGTGCCAGCAGCCAGGGACTAGCGGGGGGGCGGGGCACAGATACGCAGTATTTT
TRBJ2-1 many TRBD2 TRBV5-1 CASSFDGTSRYEQFF TGCGCCAGCAGCTTCGACGGGACTAGCAGGTATGAGCAGTTCTTC
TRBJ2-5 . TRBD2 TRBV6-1 CASSQAPGTSKETQYF TGTGCCAGCAGTCAAGCCCCCGGGACTAGCAAAGAGACCCAGTACTTC
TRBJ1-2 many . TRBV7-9 CASSPHAGVSYTF TGTGCCAGCAGCCCTCACGCAGGGGTTAGCTACACCTTC
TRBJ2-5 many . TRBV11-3 CASSRGYQETQYF TGTGCCAGCAGCCGGGGGTACCAAGAGACCCAGTACTTC